Below are 8 T cell receptor beta chains sequenced from a single sample in a study of radiation and T cells in renal cell carcinoma. Time point in this sample: blood 4 weeks post-SBRT, at nephrectomy. Treatment denoted: 15 Gy SBRT to primary tumor, nephrectomy 4 weeks later. The method was immunoSEQ multiplex PCR; TCRdb's version includes in-frame clones alone and lacks a portion of them. In the table there are some 97,000 clones, more than 65% of which are singletons. The material sequenced was blood, taken from a patient whose treatment included radiotherapy and nephrectomy. The source is a man in his sixties with renal cell carcinoma.

This chain joins TRBV11-3 and TRBJ2-1, with TRBD2 matching 10 bases. The CDR3 is 16 residues long. J gave up 4 bases and V 5 bases, and 8 bases lay outside the gene matches. Germline V gene sequence: CDR1 SGHNT, CDR2 YENEEA. Here the CDR3 reads CASSPSLAGAYNEQFF. The DNA for the CDR3 is TGTGCCAGCAGCCCATCCCTAGCGGGAGCTTACAATGAGCAGTTCTTC.

CDR3 bases: TGTGCCAGCGCCGGGACAGGGATGGGGGGCAATCAGCCCCAGCATTTT. Translated: CASAGTGMGGNQPQHF. The rearrangement uses TRBV27 and TRBJ1-5, with 9 bases aligning to TRBD1. This CDR3 region has 16 residues. V lost 8 bases to trimming and J lost 2 bases; unmatched junction nucleotides: 10. Germline CDR1 and CDR2: MNHEY and SMNVEV (reference sequence).

The V gene is TRBV4-1, the J gene TRBJ1-1, with TRBD1 as a possible D gene (6 bases). This CDR3 is built from 13 residues. Germline V gene sequence: CDR1 MGHRA, CDR2 YSYEKL. V was pared by 5 bases and J by 4 bases, with 11 bases between. The CDR3 loop is CASSLQGPTEAFF. CDR3 in DNA: TGCGCCAGCAGCTTACAGGGTCCCACTGAAGCTTTCTTT.

V and J are TRBV5-8 and TRBJ2-7, with D possibly being TRBD2 (5 bases). V lost 1 base, J lost 0 bases, and 8 bases lay in between. The germline CDR1 and CDR2 sequences are SGHTS and YDEGEE. This CDR3 is built from 14 residues. CDR3 coding DNA: TGTGCCAGCAGCTTGCGGGGTCACTCCTACGAGCAGTACTTC. Its protein product is CASSLRGHSYEQYF.

V is TRBV10-2 and J is TRBJ2-5; 7 nucleotides align to TRBD2. CDR1 and CDR2 (germline): WSHSY, SAAADI. This CDR3 spans 15 amino acids. With 7 bases clipped from V and 5 bases from J, the junction kept 13 bases outside the gene matches. The CDR3 reads CASTHLGGVGETQYF. CDR3 nucleotide sequence: TGCGCCAGCACCCACCTGGGGGGGGTGGGGGAGACCCAGTACTTC.

The rearrangement uses TRBV19 and TRBJ2-7; 7 nucleotides line up with TRBD1. Germline CDR1 and CDR2: LNHDA and SQIVND (reference sequence). This CDR3 contains 14 residues. V shed 5 bases and J 7 bases; nucleotides not matched to a gene: 11. CDR3 region: CASSQTGSLGEQYF. Written as DNA, the CDR3 is TGTGCCAGTAGTCAGACAGGGAGCCTGGGGGAGCAGTACTTC.

This clone was seen only a few times. The chain employs TRBV6-5 and TRBJ2-7; 9 bases line up with TRBD1. Germline CDR1 MNHEY, CDR2 SVGAGI. The CDR3 totals 15 residues. V was pared by 6 bases and J by 2 bases, with 8 bases of the junction left unmatched. CDR3 in amino acids: CASRQSGTGTYEQYF. In DNA form, the CDR3 reads TGTGCCAGCAGGCAGTCCGGGACAGGGACCTACGAGCAGTACTTC.

The chain is built from TRBV5-1 and TRBJ1-2; 9 bases line up with TRBD1. The CDR3 totals 15 residues. V gave up 4 bases and J gave up 8 bases; unmatched junction bases: 12. Per germline, CDR1 SGHRS and CDR2 YFSETQ. CDR3 protein: CASSTQGQGRGGYTF. The CDR3, as DNA: TGCGCCAGCAGCACCCAGGGACAGGGTCGAGGGGGCTACACCTTC.